These 8 T cell receptor beta chains share one sample of origin, sequenced in a study of CD4 T cells in relation to SARS-CoV-2 and coronaviruses. The protocol was immunoSEQ multiplex PCR, while the TCRdb copy is restricted to in-frame clones and leaves out a portion. The data hold about 21,000 clones, with less than 85% observed a single time. CD4+ T cells from unexposed donors were obtained before the COVID-19 pandemic (2011-2018). After about 11 days of culture, CD4+ T cells were isolated. Their antigens are not known. The sample was CD4+ T cells from PBMCs, cultured in vitro. The receptor source for this set is a human donor in good health.

This chain uses TRBV6-5 with TRBJ2-1, with 9 positions matching TRBD2. With 2 bases clipped from V and 9 bases from J, the junction kept 11 bases outside the gene matches. CDR1 is MNHEY, CDR2 SVGAGI, per germline. CDR3 length equals 16 residues. In nucleotides, the CDR3 is TGTGCCAGCAGTTACCGGATGGCGGGAGGGCCAGGTGAGCAGTTCTTC. Translation gives CASSYRMAGGPGEQFF.

The CDR3 here is CASSTGTSSREQYF. DNA of the CDR3: TGTGCCAGTAGTACAGGGACTTCCTCGAGGGAGCAGTACTTC. The chain employs TRBV19 and TRBJ2-7, with a weak D call TRBD2 (6 bases). Trimming cost V 4 bases and J 7 bases, with 17 bases left between them. The CDR3 length is 14 residues. From germline, CDR1 is LNHDA and CDR2 SQIVND (reference sequence).

The chain couples TRBV11-2 to TRBJ2-6; D tentatively reads TRBD1 or TRBD2 (5 bases each). Trimming cost V 5 bases and J 0 bases, with 11 bases left between them. Germline V gene data show CDR1 as SGHAT and CDR2 as FQNNGV. This CDR3 is built from 16 residues. The CDR3 DNA sequence: TGTGCCAGCAGCACCGGGACCTTCTCTGGGGCCAACGTCCTGACTTTC. It encodes CASSTGTFSGANVLTF.

The J gene is TRBJ1-1, the V gene TRBV19; D remains ambiguous. The CDR3 is 14 residues long. The germline gives CDR1 LNHDA, CDR2 SQIVND (reference sequence). Trimming pared 5 bases from V and 11 bases from J, leaving 21 bases between. CDR3 region: CASSQNFEARKAFF. The DNA of the CDR3 is TGTGCCAGTAGTCAAAATTTCGAGGCAAGAAAGGCTTTCTTT.

The V and J genes are TRBV5-1 and TRBJ2-1; D remains unclear. The CDR3 has 15 residues. The ends were cut back, 0 bases at V and 2 bases at J, with 9 bases in the middle. Germline V gives CDR1 SGHRS, CDR2 YFSETQ. In nucleotides, the CDR3 is TGCGCCAGCAGCTTGGACTGGCGTGCCTACAATGAGCAGTTCTTC. Residues: CASSLDWRAYNEQFF.

As regards this clone: The junction does not match germline at one end; this may be a read error. The chain combines TRBV3-1 (or the pseudogene TRBV3-2) with TRBJ1-3; tentative D call: TRBD1 (6 bases). The germline V gene has CDR1 LGHDT and CDR2 YNNKEL (reference sequence). The CDR3 runs 12 residues. This chain's CDR3 is CASSQLQGRVHF. The DNA for the CDR3 is TGTGCCAGCAGCCAACTACAGGGAAGAGTGCATTTT.

This chain connects TRBV5-1 to TRBJ2-7; D perhaps matches TRBD1 (6 bases). Germline lookup yields CDR1 SGHRS and CDR2 YFSETQ. This CDR3 spans 13 amino acids. Trimming left V 6 bases short and J 3 bases short, with 13 bases between. Here the CDR3 DNA reads TGCGCCAGCACTCTGGACAGAGACTACGAGCAGTACTTC. This gives the protein CASTLDRDYEQYF.

This clone showed up just once. The V gene is TRBV30, the J gene TRBJ1-4, with D hard to call. The V gene lost 5 bases and the J gene lost 3 bases, with 16 bases spanning the gap. Germline V gene sequence: CDR1 GTSNPN, CDR2 SVGIG (reference sequence). The CDR3 sequence is 15 residues long. The CDR3 region has the DNA TGTGCCTGGCGAATTAATTCGGGCGCTAATGAAAAACTGTTTTTT. Protein: CAWRINSGANEKLFF.